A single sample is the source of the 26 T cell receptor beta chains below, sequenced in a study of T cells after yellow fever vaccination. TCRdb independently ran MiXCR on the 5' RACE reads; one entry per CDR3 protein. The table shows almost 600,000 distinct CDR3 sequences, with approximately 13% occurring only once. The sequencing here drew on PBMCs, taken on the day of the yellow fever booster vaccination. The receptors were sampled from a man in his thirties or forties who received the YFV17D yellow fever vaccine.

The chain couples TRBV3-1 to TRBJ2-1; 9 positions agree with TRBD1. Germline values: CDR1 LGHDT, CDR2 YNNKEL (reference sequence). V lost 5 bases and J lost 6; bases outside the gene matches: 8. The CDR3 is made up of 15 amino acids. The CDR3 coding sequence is TGTGCCAGCAGCTCAACAGGGGGCTTAGCCAATGAGCAGTTCTTC. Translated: CASSSTGGLANEQFF.

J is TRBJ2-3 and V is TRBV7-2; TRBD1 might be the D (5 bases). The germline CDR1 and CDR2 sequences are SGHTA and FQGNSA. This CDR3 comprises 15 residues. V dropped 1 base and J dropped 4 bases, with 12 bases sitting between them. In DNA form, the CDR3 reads TGTGCCAGCAGCTTAGTACCCTGGGGCGCAGATACGCAGTATTTT. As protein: CASSLVPWGADTQYF.

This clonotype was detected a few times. The CDR3 region has the DNA TGCGCCAGCAGGGAGGTCAGTTCAGATACGCAGTATTTT. It translates to CASREVSSDTQYF. The rearrangement joins TRBV5-1 to TRBJ2-3; D might be TRBD2 (5 bases). This CDR3 spans 13 amino acids. Germline lookup yields CDR1 SGHRS and CDR2 YFSETQ. V was cut by 5 bases and J by 4 bases, with 11 bases left in between.

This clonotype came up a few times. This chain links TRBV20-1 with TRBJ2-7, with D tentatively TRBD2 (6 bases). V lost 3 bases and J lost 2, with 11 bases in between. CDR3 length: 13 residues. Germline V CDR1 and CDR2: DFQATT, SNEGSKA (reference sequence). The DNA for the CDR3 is TGCAGTGCTAGTGGAGGGCCCACCTACGAGCAGTACTTC. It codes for CSASGGPTYEQYF.

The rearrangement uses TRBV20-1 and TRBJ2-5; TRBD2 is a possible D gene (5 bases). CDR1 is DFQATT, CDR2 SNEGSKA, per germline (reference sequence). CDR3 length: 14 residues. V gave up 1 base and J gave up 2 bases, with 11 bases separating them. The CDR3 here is CSARGGEVQETQYF. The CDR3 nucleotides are TGCAGTGCTAGAGGGGGAGAAGTACAAGAGACCCAGTACTTC.

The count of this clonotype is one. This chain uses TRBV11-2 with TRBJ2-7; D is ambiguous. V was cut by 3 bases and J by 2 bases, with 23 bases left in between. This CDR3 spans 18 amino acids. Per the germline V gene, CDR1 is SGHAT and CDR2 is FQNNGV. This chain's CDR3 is CASSLDGVSGPPPYEQYF. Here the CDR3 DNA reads TGTGCCAGCAGCTTGGATGGAGTCTCCGGGCCTCCCCCCTACGAGCAGTACTTC.

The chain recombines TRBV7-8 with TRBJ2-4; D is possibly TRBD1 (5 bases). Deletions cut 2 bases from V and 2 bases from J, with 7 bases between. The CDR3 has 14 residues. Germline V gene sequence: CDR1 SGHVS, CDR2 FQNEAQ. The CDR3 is CASSLQGSKNIQYF. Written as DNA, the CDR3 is TGTGCCAGCAGCTTACAGGGTTCCAAAAACATTCAGTACTTC. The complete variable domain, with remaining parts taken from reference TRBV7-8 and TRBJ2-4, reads GAGVSQSPRYKVAKRGQDVALRCDPISGHVSLFWYQQALGQGPEFLTYFQNEAQLDKSGLPSDRFFAERPEGSVSTLKIQRTQQEDSAVYLCASSLQGSKNIQYFGAGTRLSVL.

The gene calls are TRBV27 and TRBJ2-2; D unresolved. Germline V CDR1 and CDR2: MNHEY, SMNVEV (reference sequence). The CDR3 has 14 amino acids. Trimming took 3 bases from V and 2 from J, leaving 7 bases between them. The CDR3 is CASSLRVNTGELFF. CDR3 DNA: TGTGCCAGCAGTTTGCGTGTTAACACCGGGGAGCTGTTTTTT.

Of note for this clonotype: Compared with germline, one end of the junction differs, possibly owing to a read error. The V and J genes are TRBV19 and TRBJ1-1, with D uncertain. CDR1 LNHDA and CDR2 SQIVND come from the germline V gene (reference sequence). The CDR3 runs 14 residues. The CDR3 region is CASSILLMNTEASF. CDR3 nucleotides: TGTGCCAGTAGTATACTCCTCATGAACACTGAAGCTTCCTTT.

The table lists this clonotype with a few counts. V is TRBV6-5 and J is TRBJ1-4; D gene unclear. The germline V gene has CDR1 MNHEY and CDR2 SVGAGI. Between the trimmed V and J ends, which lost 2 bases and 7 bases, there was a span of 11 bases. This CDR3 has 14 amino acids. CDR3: CASSYGQSFEKLFF. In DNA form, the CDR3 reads TGTGCCAGCAGTTACGGGCAGTCATTTGAAAAACTGTTTTTT.

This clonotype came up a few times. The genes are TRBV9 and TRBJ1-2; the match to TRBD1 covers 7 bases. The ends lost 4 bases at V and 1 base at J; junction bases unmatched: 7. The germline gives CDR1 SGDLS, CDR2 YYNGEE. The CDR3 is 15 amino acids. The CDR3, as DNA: TGTGCCAGCAGCTCCTCGACAGGGAATAACTATGGCTACACCTTC. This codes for CASSSSTGNNYGYTF. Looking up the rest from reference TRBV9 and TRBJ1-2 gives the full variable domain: DSGVTQTPKHLITATGQRVTLRCSPRSGDLSVYWYQQSLDQGLQFLIQYYNGEERAKGNILERFSAQQFPDLHSELNLSSLELGDSALYFCASSSSTGNNYGYTFGSGTRLTVV.

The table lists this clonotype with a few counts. DNA of the CDR3: TGTGCCAGCCACTTTAGGGGACTAGCGGGCCCAACGCAGTATTTT. Its protein product is CASHFRGLAGPTQYF. V gene TRBV5-5 combines with J gene TRBJ2-3, with TRBD2 identical over 12 bases. There are 15 residues in the CDR3. Germline V gene data show CDR1 as SGHKS and CDR2 as YYEKEE (reference sequence). Unmatched junction bases numbered 12, after V lost 7 bases and J lost 9 bases.

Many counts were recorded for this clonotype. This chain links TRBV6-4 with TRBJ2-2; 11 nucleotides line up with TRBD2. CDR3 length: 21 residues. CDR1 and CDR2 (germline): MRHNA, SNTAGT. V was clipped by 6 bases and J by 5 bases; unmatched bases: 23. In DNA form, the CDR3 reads TGTGCCAGCAGCAGTCCGACACTAGCGGGAGTAACATCTGCTAGGACCGGGGAGCTGTTTTTT. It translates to CASSSPTLAGVTSARTGELFF.

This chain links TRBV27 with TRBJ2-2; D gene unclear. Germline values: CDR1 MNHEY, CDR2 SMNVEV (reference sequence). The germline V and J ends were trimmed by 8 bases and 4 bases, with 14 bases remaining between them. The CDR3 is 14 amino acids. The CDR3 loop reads CASGLVRTTGELFF. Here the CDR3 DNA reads TGTGCCAGCGGATTAGTCAGAACCACCGGGGAGCTGTTTTTT.

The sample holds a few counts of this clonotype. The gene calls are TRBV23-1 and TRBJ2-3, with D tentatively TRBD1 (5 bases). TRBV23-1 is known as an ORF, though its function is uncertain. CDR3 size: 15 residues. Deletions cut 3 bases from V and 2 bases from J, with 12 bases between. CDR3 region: CASSHRGGNTDTQYF. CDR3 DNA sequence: TGCGCCAGCAGTCATAGGGGCGGCAACACAGATACGCAGTATTTT.

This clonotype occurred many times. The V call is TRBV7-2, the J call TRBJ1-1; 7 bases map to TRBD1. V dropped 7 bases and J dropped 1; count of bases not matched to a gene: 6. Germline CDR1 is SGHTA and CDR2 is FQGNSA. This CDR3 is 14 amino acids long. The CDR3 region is CASTSRTGNTEAFF. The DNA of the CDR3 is TGTGCCAGCACCTCTCGGACAGGGAACACTGAAGCTTTCTTT.

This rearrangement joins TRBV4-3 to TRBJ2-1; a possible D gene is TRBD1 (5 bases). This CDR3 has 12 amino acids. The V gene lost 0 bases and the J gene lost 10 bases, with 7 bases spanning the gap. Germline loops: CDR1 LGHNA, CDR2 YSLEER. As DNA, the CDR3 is TGCGCCAGCAGCCAAGAAAGGGGAGAGCAGTTCTTC. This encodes CASSQERGEQFF.

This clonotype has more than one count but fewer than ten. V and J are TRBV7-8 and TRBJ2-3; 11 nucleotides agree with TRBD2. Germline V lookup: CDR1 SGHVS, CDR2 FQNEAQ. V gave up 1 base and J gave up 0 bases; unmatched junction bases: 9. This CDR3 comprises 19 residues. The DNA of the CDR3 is TGTGCCAGCAGCTTAGGCGCGTACAGGACTAGCGGGAGCACAGATACGCAGTATTTT. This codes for CASSLGAYRTSGSTDTQYF.

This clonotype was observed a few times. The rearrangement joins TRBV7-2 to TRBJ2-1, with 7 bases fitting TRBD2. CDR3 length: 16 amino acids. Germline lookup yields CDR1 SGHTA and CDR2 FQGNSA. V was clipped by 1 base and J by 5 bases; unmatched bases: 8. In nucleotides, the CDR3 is TGTGCCAGCAGCTTAGGAGTGCGGGAGTTCGACAATGAGCAGTTCTTC. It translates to CASSLGVREFDNEQFF.

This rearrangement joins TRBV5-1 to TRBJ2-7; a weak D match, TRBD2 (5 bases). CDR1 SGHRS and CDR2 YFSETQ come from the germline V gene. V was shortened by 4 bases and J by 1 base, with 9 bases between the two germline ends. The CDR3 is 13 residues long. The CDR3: CASSADWSYEQYF. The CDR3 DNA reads TGCGCCAGCAGCGCGGACTGGTCCTACGAGCAGTACTTC.

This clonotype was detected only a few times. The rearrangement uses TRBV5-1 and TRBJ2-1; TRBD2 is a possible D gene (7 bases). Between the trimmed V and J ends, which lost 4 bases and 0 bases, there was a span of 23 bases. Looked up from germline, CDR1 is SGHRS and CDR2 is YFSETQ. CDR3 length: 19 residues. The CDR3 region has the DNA TGCGCCAGCAGCCTTATTAGGGGGGGGCTCTTTAGCTCCTACAATGAGCAGTTCTTC. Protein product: CASSLIRGGLFSSYNEQFF.

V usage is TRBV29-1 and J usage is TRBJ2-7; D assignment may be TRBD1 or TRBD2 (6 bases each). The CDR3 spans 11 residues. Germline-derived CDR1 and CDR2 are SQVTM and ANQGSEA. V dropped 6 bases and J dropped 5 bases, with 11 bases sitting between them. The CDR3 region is CSVGRGHEQYF. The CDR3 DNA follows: TGCAGCGTAGGACGGGGGCACGAGCAGTACTTC.

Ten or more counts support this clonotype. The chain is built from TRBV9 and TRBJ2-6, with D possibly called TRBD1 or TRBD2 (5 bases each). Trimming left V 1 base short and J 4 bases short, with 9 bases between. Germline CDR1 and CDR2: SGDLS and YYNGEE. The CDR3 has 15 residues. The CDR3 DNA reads TGTGCCAGCAGCGTACGAGGGGAAGGGGCCAACGTCCTGACTTTC. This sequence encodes CASSVRGEGANVLTF. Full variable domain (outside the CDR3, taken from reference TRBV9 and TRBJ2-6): DSGVTQTPKHLITATGQRVTLRCSPRSGDLSVYWYQQSLDQGLQFLIQYYNGEERAKGNILERFSAQQFPDLHSELNLSSLELGDSALYFCASSVRGEGANVLTFGAGSRLTVL.

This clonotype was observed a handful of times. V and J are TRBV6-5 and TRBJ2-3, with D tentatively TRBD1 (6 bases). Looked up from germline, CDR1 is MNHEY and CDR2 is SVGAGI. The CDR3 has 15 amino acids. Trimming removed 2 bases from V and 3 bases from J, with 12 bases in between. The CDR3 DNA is TGTGCCAGCAGTTACCTAAGGACAGCTACAGATACGCAGTATTTT. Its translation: CASSYLRTATDTQYF.

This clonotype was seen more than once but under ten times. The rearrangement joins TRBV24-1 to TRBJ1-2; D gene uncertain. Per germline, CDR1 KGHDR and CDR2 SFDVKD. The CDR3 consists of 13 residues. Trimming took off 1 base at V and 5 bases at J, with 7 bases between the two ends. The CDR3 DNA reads TGTGCCACCAGTGATTTCCGGGGTTATGGCTACACCTTC. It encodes CATSDFRGYGYTF.

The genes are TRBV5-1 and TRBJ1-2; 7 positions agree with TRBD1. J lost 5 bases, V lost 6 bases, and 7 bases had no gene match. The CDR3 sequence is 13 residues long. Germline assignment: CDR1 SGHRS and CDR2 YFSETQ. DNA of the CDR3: TGCGCCAGCAACCCGGGACAGAATTATGGCTACACCTTC. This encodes CASNPGQNYGYTF.